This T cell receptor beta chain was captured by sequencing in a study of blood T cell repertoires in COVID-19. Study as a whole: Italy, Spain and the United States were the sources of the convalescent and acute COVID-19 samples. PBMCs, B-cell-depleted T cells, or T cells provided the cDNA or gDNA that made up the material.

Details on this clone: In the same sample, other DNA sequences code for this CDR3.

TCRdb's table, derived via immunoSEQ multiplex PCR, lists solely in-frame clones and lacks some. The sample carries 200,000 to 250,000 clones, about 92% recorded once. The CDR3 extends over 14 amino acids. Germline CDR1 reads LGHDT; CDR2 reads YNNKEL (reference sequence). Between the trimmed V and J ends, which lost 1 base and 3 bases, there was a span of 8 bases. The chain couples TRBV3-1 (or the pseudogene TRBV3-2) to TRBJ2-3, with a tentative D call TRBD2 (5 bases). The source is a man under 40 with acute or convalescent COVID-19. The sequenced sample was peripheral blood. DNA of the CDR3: TGTGCCAGCAGCCAAGGGACTTCGACAGATACGCAGTATTTT. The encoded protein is CASSQGTSTDTQYF.